This TCR beta chain was obtained from a study of T cell repertoires in cytomegalovirus infection. In the study overall: Matching HLA type and CMV infection were both indicated by public TCR beta signatures. Whole-study findings and limits: Adding up the frequency of public TCR beta families identified people who carried CMV plus the relevant HLA. Dominant in the ex vivo response were TCR beta clonotypes restricted by HLA-C and specific for CMV.

TCRdb passed the reads through MiXCR, listing each CDR3 protein once. Of tens of thousands of distinct CDR3 sequences in the sample, roughly 34% were seen once. Note on this clonotype: Antigen unknown.

The CDR3 has 11 residues. Deletions cut 7 bases from V and 3 bases from J, with 6 bases between. CDR1 and CDR2 from the germline V gene are SEHNR and FQNEAQ (reference sequence). The sequenced sample was PBMCs, sequenced either directly or after in vitro stimulation (not recorded which). The rearrangement joins TRBV7-9 to TRBJ1-2; D gene ambiguous. The receptor comes from a human donor in good health (CMV status not recorded). Some clones in this sample may be carry-over from other donors' samples. The CDR3 sequence: CASTRDYGYTF. In DNA form, the CDR3 reads TGTGCCAGCACCCGAGACTATGGCTACACCTTC. Filled out from reference TRBV7-9 and TRBJ1-2, the complete variable domain reads DTGVSQNPRHKITKRGQNVTFRCDPISEHNRLYWYRQTLGQGPEFLTYFQNEAQLEKSRLLSDRFSAERPKGSFSTLEIQRTEQGDSAMYLCASTRDYGYTFGSGTRLTVV.